The clone carrying this TCR beta chain has only a few counts. Some clones are missing from TCRdb's copy, which holds only in-frame ones; the method was immunoSEQ multiplex PCR. Among about 320,000 clones listed, 85% were seen once. The sample belongs to a study of blood T cell repertoires in COVID-19. Allocation to cohorts depended on clinical history reported by the participants. J was trimmed by 9 bases and V by 0 bases; bases with no gene match: 9. CDR3 size: 17 residues. Germline V gene data show CDR1 as MNHNS and CDR2 as SASEGT. Sequencing was performed on PBMCs or T cells enriched from blood (not recorded which). This TCR came from a woman between 25 and 40 years old who had been exposed to COVID-19. The J gene is TRBJ1-6, the V gene TRBV6-1; 9 bases align to TRBD1. CDR3 sequence (DNA): TGTGCCAGCAGTGAAGCGCTTCCGGGACAGGGCTTTTCACCCCTCCACTTT. Its protein is CASSEALPGQGFSPLHF.